These T cell receptor beta chains were read from a single sample in a study of shared clonotypes between healthy human individuals. Sequencing was performed with immunoSEQ multiplex PCR; in TCRdb, only in-frame clones are kept and a portion is missing. Among 2 million to 2.5 million clones listed, 92% were seen once. Sequencing was done on a sample of naive CD4+ T cells from PBMCs. The receptor source for this set is a man aged 18 to 29 in good health. Some clones in this sample may be carry-over from other donors' samples. The CDR3 runs from the conserved cysteine through the conserved F or W. Each record gives: clone size, D gene, J gene, CDR3 length, V gene, CDR3 DNA, CDR3 protein. D genes are given only for firm matches. The size of a clone is reported for some rows only, either as once, few or many, or as a class for expanded clones.

once,TRBD1,TRBJ2-3,16,TRBV7-9,TGTGCCAGCAGCTTAGGGTCCCGGACAGGGAGGGATACGCAGTATTTT,CASSLGSRTGRDTQYF
-,-,TRBJ2-2,17,TRBV4-2,TGTGCCAGCAGCCAAGATGTGTTAACCCGAGCAACCGGGGAGCTGTTTTTT,CASSQDVLTRATGELFF
-,-,TRBJ1-4,13,TRBV28,TGTGCCAGCAACACTCCCGGGGCGGAAAAACTGTTTTTT,CASNTPGAEKLFF
-,-,TRBJ2-7,14,TRBV28,TGTGCCAGCAAGTCCCCCGGGTCTCCCCGCGAGCAGTACTTC,CASKSPGSPREQYF
-,TRBD2,TRBJ2-1,15,TRBV28,TGTGCCAGCAGGGACGGGGGGGCGGGTTACAATGAGCAGTTCTTC,CASRDGGAGYNEQFF
-,-,TRBJ2-7,12,TRBV6-5,TGTGCCAGCAGTGGCCGGGGGTACGAGCAGTACTTC,CASSGRGYEQYF
-,TRBD1,TRBJ1-1,13,TRBV6-1,TGTGCCAGCGTACGAACAGGGGACACTGAAGCTTTCTTT,CASVRTGDTEAFF
-,-,TRBJ1-4,14,TRBV6-5,TGTGCCAGCAGGGCGACCGCAACTAATGAAAAACTGTTTTTT,CASRATATNEKLFF
-,-,TRBJ2-1,15,TRBV19,TGTGCCAGTAGCCCCCCGGGCCCCCGGGGAAATGAGCAGTTCTTC,CASSPPGPRGNEQFF
-,-,TRBJ2-3,16,TRBV29-1,TGCAGCGTTAAGGGATCAAACCGGATTAGCACAGATACGCAGTATTTT,CSVKGSNRISTDTQYF
-,-,TRBJ2-6,15,TRBV5-1,TGCGCCAGCGGAGGGGAATCCTCTGGGGCCAACGTCCTGACTTTC,CASGGESSGANVLTF
-,TRBD2,TRBJ2-1,17,TRBV28,TGTGCCAGCAGTTTTTTTACCTGGACTAGCGGTTACAATGAGCAGTTCTTC,CASSFFTWTSGYNEQFF
-,-,TRBJ2-7,11,TRBV2,TGTGCCAGCCGTGAGTCCTACGAGCAGAACTTC,CASRESYEQNF
-,-,TRBJ2-7,15,TRBV5-1,TGCGCCAGCAGCTTGGTGGTTAGCGGAGACTACGAGCAGTACTTC,CASSLVVSGDYEQYF
-,TRBD1,TRBJ2-2,17,TRBV5-4,TGTGCCAGCAGAAGGACCGGGACAGGGGTGAACACCGGGGAGCTGTTTTTT,CASRRTGTGVNTGELFF
-,TRBD1,TRBJ2-7,15,TRBV7-9,TGTGCCAGCAGCCCGAGACAGGGTGTATTCTACGAGCAGTACTTC,CASSPRQGVFYEQYF
-,-,TRBJ1-3,12,TRBV28,TGTGCCAGCAGATTCGCCGGAAACACCATATATTTT,CASRFAGNTIYF
-,TRBD1,TRBJ1-5,15,TRBV18,TGTGCCAGCTCACCGTCGGCAGGGGGTCAGCAGCCCCAGCATTTT,CASSPSAGGQQPQHF
-,-,TRBJ2-1,14,TRBV10-3,TGTGCCATCTCTTATCGAGGCGGGCTGGAGAAGCAGTTCTTC,CAISYRGGLEKQFF
-,-,TRBJ1-6,14,TRBV28,TGTGCCAGTGGCCGGGGGTTCCTTGGTTCACCCCTCCACTTT,CASGRGFLGSPLHF
-,TRBD2,TRBJ2-7,15,TRBV5-4,TGTGCCAGCAGCTTGGCAGCGGGAGGACCTTACGAGCAGTACTTC,CASSLAAGGPYEQYF
-,-,TRBJ2-2,14,TRBV28,TGTGCCAGCAACAGTAACAGTAACACCGGGGAGCTGTTTTTT,CASNSNSNTGELFF
once,TRBD2,TRBJ2-1,13,TRBV2,TGTGCCAGCAGTGACGACAGCGGGGGTGAGCAGTTCTTC,CASSDDSGGEQFF
once,-,TRBJ2-1,17,TRBV4-1,TGCGCCAGCAGCCAAGGGATGGCGGCGAGCTCCTACAATGAGCAGTTCTTC,CASSQGMAASSYNEQFF
-,TRBD2,TRBJ2-1,15,TRBV29-1,TGCAGCGTTGGATATGTGCGGGAGATGAACAATGAGCAGTTCTTC,CSVGYVREMNNEQFF
few,-,TRBJ1-1,11,TRBV28,TGTGCCAGCAGAAAGAAGACTGAAGCTTTCTTT,CASRKKTEAFF
-,-,TRBJ1-3,16,TRBV5-1,TGCGCCAGCAGCAAATCGACCACGGGCGCTGGAAACACCATATATTTT,CASSKSTTGAGNTIYF
-,TRBD2,TRBJ2-1,17,TRBV4-1,TGCGCCAGCAGCCACCCTAGCGGGAGGGGGGTGTACAATGAGCAGTTCTTC,CASSHPSGRGVYNEQFF
-,-,TRBJ2-7,12,TRBV30,TGTGCCTGGATGGGCCGTACCTACGAGCAGTACTTC,CAWMGRTYEQYF
-,-,TRBJ2-5,15,TRBV2,TGTGCCAGCAAGAGGCAGGGTGGACTCCAAGAGACCCAGTACTTC,CASKRQGGLQETQYF
-,-,TRBJ1-5,14,TRBV28,TGTGCCACCTGGTCGTCCCCTATTAATGGACCCCAGCATTTT,CATWSSPINGPQHF
-,TRBD1,TRBJ1-5,16,TRBV6-1,TGTGCCAGCAGTGACCCGGGACAGGGGGCGAACGAGCCCCAGCATTTT,CASSDPGQGANEPQHF
-,-,TRBJ2-3,14,TRBV7-8,TGTGCCAGCAGCTTCCTGGACAACACAGATACGCAGTATTTT,CASSFLDNTDTQYF
-,-,TRBJ1-4,15,TRBV6-5,TGTGCCAGCAGTTACTCGATCGCCCGAGATGAAAAACTGTTTTTT,CASSYSIARDEKLFF
-,-,TRBJ2-2,15,TRBV6-5,TGTGCCAGCAGTTATTCTGAACAGCACACCGGGGAGCTGTTTTTT,CASSYSEQHTGELFF
-,TRBD1,TRBJ1-1,13,TRBV6-6,TGTGCCAGCAGTCGGACAGGGAATTATGAAGCTTTCTTT,CASSRTGNYEAFF
-,-,TRBJ2-7,14,TRBV11-2,TGTGCCAGCAGCTTAGCGGGGAAGCCCTACGAGCAGTACTTC,CASSLAGKPYEQYF
-,TRBD2,TRBJ2-1,13,TRBV29-1,TGCAGCGGTTATAGCGGGGGTTACAATGAGCAGTTCTTC,CSGYSGGYNEQFF
once,-,TRBJ2-2,18,TRBV5-1,TGCGCCAGCAGCTTGGGTGCCAGGGACCTGGGATATACCGGGGAGCTGTTTTTT,CASSLGARDLGYTGELFF
-,TRBD2,TRBJ2-7,17,TRBV7-2,TGTGCCAGCAGCTTATGGGGAGGAGCGGGAGGGCCGTACGAGCAGTACTTC,CASSLWGGAGGPYEQYF
-,-,TRBJ1-6,15,TRBV5-1,TGCGCCAGCAGCTTGTCAGGGGATTCCGGTTCACCCCTCCACTTT,CASSLSGDSGSPLHF
once,-,TRBJ2-3,15,TRBV2,TGTGCCAGCCTCGGACAACTTACAACTACAGATACGCAGTATTTT,CASLGQLTTTDTQYF
-,-,TRBJ2-1,16,TRBV28,TGTGCCACTTTCGCCCGGACTGGCTATTCCTACAATGAGCAGTTCTTC,CATFARTGYSYNEQFF
few,-,TRBJ1-2,19,TRBV4-1,TGCGCCAGCAGCCAAGACGGGGCAGGGCTCTCAATAGCTAACTATGGCTACACCTTC,CASSQDGAGLSIANYGYTF
-,-,TRBJ1-3,14,TRBV6-5,TGTGCCAGCAGCCGACTAGGAATTGGAAACACCATATATTTT,CASSRLGIGNTIYF
-,-,TRBJ2-7,13,TRBV6-1,TGTGCCAGCAGTGTCGGGGGCTGGTACGAGCAGTACTTC,CASSVGGWYEQYF
-,TRBD1,TRBJ2-7,15,TRBV6-5,TGTGCCAGCAGAGAGTACAGGGGTCGGGCGCGTCAGCAGTACTTC,CASREYRGRARQQYF